One and the same sample provided the 5 T cell receptor beta chains below, sequenced in a study of OX40 agonist ivuxolimab in advanced cancers. Assay used: immunoSEQ multiplex PCR; TCRdb lists only in-frame clones, some missing. The sample contains about 61,000 clones, under 85% of which appear only once. The material was CD4+ or CD8+ T cells sorted from blood, obtained in a trial of the OX40 agonist ivuxolimab. Source of these receptors: an adult with an advanced solid tumor such as melanoma, head and neck, liver or kidney cancer.

The rearrangement uses TRBV5-5 and TRBJ2-1; 13 nucleotides agree with TRBD2. The ends lost 4 bases at V and 10 bases at J; junction bases unmatched: 11. CDR1 is SGHKS, CDR2 YYEKEE, per germline (reference sequence). The CDR3 contains 16 residues. The CDR3 nucleotides are TGTGCCAGCAGCCTTGGGACTAGCGGGGCCGGGGAGGAGCAGTTCTTC. The encoded protein is CASSLGTSGAGEEQFF. The whole variable domain, filled in from reference TRBV5-5 and TRBJ2-1, reads DAGVTQSPTHLIKTRGQQVTLRCSPISGHKSVSWYQQVLGQGPQFIFQYYEKEERGRGNFPDRFSARQFPNYSSELNVNALLLGDSALYLCASSLGTSGAGEEQFFGPGTRLTVL.

The J gene is TRBJ2-3, the V gene TRBV2; 12 nucleotides match TRBD2. J gave up 4 bases and V 1 base, and 3 bases lay outside the gene matches. The CDR3 totals 16 residues. Germline CDR1 is SNHLY and CDR2 is FYNNEI. The CDR3 region has the DNA TGTGCCAGCAGTGAAGGGGCTAGCGGGGGGGCAGATACGCAGTATTTT. Amino acids: CASSEGASGGADTQYF.

The table lists this clone with a few counts. The V gene is TRBV28, the J gene TRBJ1-6, with D perhaps matching TRBD1 (5 bases). V was clipped by 6 bases and J by 7 bases, with 16 bases between them. This CDR3 spans 15 amino acids. Germline V CDR1 and CDR2: MDHEN, SYDVKM. As DNA, the CDR3 is TGTGCCAGCAGCCGGAACGGGGCGGGGAATTCACCCCTCCACTTT. Its translation is CASSRNGAGNSPLHF.

The chain links TRBV19 to TRBJ2-1, with 13 nucleotides matching TRBD2. Germline CDR1 and CDR2: LNHDA and SQIVND (reference sequence). This CDR3 spans 15 amino acids. With 5 bases clipped from V and 12 bases from J, the junction kept 10 bases outside the gene matches. CDR3: CASSELAGGLWWQFF. The CDR3 coding sequence is TGTGCCAGTAGTGAACTAGCGGGGGGGCTTTGGTGGCAGTTCTTC.

The rearrangement links TRBV7-8 to TRBJ1-3; tentatively, D is TRBD1 (5 bases). The V and J ends lost 1 base and 3 bases respectively, with 13 bases between them. The CDR3 sequence is 16 residues long. Looked up from germline, CDR1 is SGHVS and CDR2 is FQNEAQ. The CDR3 region has the DNA TGTGCCAGCAGCTTAGTCGGGGGTACAAGTGGAAACACCATATATTTT. This sequence encodes CASSLVGGTSGNTIYF.